This note documents a single T cell receptor (beta chain) sequence. This sample stems from a study of blood T cell repertoires in COVID-19. Study at large: Italy, Spain and the United States were the sources of the convalescent and acute COVID-19 samples. T cells, B-cell-depleted T cells, or PBMCs provided the cDNA or gDNA that served as material.

Deletions cut 5 bases from V and 1 base from J, with 15 bases between. The CDR3 is made up of 17 amino acids. Germline V lookup: CDR1 SGHTA, CDR2 FQGNSA. Authors' analysis steps: Amplification of reference gene primers was used by the study to estimate nucleated cell counts. The method was immunoSEQ multiplex PCR; TCRdb's version includes in-frame clones alone and lacks a portion of them. V and J calls and clone size come straight from that table; D and trimming were deduced from the DNA. The data show fewer than 60,000 clones, over 80% seen once. The chain has TRBV7-2 and TRBJ2-6; unclear D gene. The sequence came from a man aged 70 or older with active COVID-19. Material for sequencing was peripheral blood. The CDR3 spells CASSPSGLESGANVLTF. The CDR3 coding sequence is TGTGCCAGCAGCCCAAGTGGGCTTGAGTCTGGGGCCAACGTCCTGACTTTC.